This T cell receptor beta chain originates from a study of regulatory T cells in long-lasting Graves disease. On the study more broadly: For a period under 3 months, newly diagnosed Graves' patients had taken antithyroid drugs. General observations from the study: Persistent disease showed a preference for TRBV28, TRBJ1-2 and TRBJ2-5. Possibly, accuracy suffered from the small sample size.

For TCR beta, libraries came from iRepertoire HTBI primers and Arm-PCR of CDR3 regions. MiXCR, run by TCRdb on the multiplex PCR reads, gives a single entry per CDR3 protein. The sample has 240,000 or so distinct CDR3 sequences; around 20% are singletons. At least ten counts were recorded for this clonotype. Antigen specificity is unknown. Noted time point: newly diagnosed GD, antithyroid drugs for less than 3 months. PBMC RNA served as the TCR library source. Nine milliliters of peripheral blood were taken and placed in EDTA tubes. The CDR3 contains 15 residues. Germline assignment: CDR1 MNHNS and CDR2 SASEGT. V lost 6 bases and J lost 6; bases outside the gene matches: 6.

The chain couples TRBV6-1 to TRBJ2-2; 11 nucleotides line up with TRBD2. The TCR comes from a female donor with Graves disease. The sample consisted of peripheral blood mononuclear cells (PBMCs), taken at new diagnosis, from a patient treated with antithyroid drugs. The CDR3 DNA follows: TGTGCCAGCAGACCAGGACTAGCGGGTGCCGGGGAGCTGTTTTTT. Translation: CASRPGLAGAGELFF.